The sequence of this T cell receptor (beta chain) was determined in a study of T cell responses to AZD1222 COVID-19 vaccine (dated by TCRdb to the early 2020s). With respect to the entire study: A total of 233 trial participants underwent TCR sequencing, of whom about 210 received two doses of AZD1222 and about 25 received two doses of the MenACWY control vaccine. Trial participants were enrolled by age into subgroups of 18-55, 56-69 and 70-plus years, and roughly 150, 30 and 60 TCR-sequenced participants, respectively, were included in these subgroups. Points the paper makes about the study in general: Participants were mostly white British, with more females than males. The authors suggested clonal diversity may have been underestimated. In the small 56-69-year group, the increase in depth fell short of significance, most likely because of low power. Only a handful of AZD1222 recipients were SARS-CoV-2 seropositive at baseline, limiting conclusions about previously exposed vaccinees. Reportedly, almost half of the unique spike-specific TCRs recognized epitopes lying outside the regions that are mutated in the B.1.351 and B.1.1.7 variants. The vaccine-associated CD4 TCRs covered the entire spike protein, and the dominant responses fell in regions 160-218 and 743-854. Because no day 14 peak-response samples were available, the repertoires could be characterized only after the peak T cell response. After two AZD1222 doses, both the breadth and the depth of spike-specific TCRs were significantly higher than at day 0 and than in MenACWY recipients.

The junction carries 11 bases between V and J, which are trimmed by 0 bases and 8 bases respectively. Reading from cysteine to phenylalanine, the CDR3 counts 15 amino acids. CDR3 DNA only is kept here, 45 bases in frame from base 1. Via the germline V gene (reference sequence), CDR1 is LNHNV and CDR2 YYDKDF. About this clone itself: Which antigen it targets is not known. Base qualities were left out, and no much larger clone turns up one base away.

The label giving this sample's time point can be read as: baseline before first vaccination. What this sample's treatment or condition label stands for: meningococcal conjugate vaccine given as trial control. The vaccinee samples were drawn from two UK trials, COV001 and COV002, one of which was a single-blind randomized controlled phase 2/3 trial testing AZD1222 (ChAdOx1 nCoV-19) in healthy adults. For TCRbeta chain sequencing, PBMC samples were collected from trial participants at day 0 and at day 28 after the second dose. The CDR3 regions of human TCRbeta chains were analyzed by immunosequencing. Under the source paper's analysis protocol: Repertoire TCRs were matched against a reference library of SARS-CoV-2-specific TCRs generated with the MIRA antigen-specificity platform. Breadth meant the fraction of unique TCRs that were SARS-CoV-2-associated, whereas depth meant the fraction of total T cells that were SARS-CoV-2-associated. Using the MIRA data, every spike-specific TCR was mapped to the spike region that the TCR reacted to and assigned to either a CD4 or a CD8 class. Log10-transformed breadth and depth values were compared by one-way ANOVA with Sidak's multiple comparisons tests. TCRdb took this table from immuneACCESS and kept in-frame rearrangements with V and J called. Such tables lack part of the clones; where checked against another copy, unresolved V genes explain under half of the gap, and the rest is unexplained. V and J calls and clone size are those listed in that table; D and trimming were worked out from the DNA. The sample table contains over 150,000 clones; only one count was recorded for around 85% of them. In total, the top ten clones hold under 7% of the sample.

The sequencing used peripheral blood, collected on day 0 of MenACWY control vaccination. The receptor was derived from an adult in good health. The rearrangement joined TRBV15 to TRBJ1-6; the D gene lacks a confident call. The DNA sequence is TGTGCCACCAGCAGAGAGGTAAAGGCCGATTCACCCCTCCACTTT. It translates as CATSREVKADSPLHF. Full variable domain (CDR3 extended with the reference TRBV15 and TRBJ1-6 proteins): DAMVIQNPRYQVTQFGKPVTLSCSQTLNHNVMYWYQQKSSQAPKLLFHYYDKDFNNEADTPDNFQSRRPNTSFCFLDIRSPGLGDTAMYLCATSREVKADSPLHFGNGTRLTVT.